This is a list of T cell receptor beta chains from one sample in a study of blood T cell repertoires in COVID-19. Using immunoSEQ multiplex PCR, the repertoire was profiled, and TCRdb retains in-frame clones only, with some absent. This table has roughly 150,000 clones, about 92% appearing once. The sample was peripheral blood. The receptors stem from a woman aged 55-69 years with COVID-19, enrolled during active disease. Each CDR3 is given with its conserved first and last residue. A D gene is named only where the DNA matches it firmly. The listing skips clone size in some rows; elsewhere it reads once, few, many or a size class.

- - TRBJ1-6 TRBV6-1 TGTGCCAGCAGTGAAACCTCTTGGCAAGCTGGGTGGGGGAGGCCACCCCTCCACTTT CASSETSWQAGWGRPPLHF
- - TRBJ1-4 TRBV4-3 TGCGCCAGCAGTCCGGTTTATGGTGAAAAACTGTTTTTT CASSPVYGEKLFF
- - TRBJ1-2 TRBV30 TGTGCCTGGAGTCGGCAGGGAGGCTACACCTTC CAWSRQGGYTF
- - TRBJ2-7 TRBV15 TGTGCCACCAGCAGAGATGAGAGGTGGGAGCAGTACTTC CATSRDERWEQYF
- TRBD1 TRBJ1-1 TRBV29-1 TGCAGCGCAGGACAGGGTAGGAACACTGAAGCTTTCTTT CSAGQGRNTEAFF
- - TRBJ1-1 TRBV12-3/TRBV12-4 TGTGCCAGCAGTCCCCGGGGGAACACTGAAGCTTTCTTT CASSPRGNTEAFF
- - TRBJ1-1 TRBV7-8 TGTGCCAGCAGCCTAACAGGGCTGGGCACTGAAGCTTTCTTT CASSLTGLGTEAFF
- TRBD1 TRBJ1-1 TRBV11-2 TGTGCCAGCAGCGCCCAGCCAGGGGGGAACACTGAAGCTTTCTTT CASSAQPGGNTEAFF
- TRBD2 TRBJ2-3 TRBV4-1 TGCGCCAGCAGCCATATGCTAGCGGGGGAGATTTCAGATACGCAGTATTTT CASSHMLAGEISDTQYF
once - TRBJ1-4 TRBV18 TGTGCCAGCTCACCTGCAGGAGGGTATGAAAAACTGTTTTTT CASSPAGGYEKLFF
- - TRBJ2-1 TRBV9 TGTGCCAGCAGCGTAGGCCAAGGGGCTCTAACCGGATACAATGAGCAGTTCTTC CASSVGQGALTGYNEQFF
- - TRBJ2-3 TRBV6-1 TGTGCCAGCAGTGAGACACTAGGTAGGGGCACAGATACGCAGTATTTT CASSETLGRGTDTQYF
- TRBD2 TRBJ2-7 TRBV4-3 TGCGCCAGCAGCCAAGGGAGACTAGCGGGGACCTACGAGCAGTACTTC CASSQGRLAGTYEQYF
- TRBD1 TRBJ2-7 TRBV19 TGTGCCAGTAGTAAACCGGGACAGGGGGTCTCCTACGAGCAGTACTTC CASSKPGQGVSYEQYF
- TRBD1 TRBJ1-4 TRBV5-5 TGTGCCAGCAGCCGGACAGGGGGTGAAAAACTGTTTTTT CASSRTGGEKLFF
- TRBD2 TRBJ2-5 TRBV19 TGTGCCAGTAGTACCCCCGAACGGGGGGGGACCCAGTACTTC CASSTPERGGTQYF
- - TRBJ2-3 TRBV10-3 TGTGCCATCAGTGACAGATACACAGATACGCAGTATTTT CAISDRYTDTQYF
- - TRBJ2-7 TRBV18 TGTGCCAGCTCACCTTCCGGTTCCTACGAGCAGTACTTC CASSPSGSYEQYF
- TRBD1 TRBJ1-3 TRBV3-1/TRBV3-2 TGTGCCAGCAGCACTACAGGGGCGCTCTCTGGAAACACCATATATTTT CASSTTGALSGNTIYF
- TRBD1 TRBJ2-1 TRBV10-3 TGTGCCATCAGTGAAACGGGACAGGGGGCGTCCAATGAGCAGTTCTTC CAISETGQGASNEQFF
- TRBD1 TRBJ2-1 TRBV2 TGTGCCAGCAGTCAGACCGAACCGGGACAGGGGGCCTACAATGAGCAGTTCTTC CASSQTEPGQGAYNEQFF
- TRBD1 TRBJ1-2 TRBV29-1 TGCAGCGTTATCGGACAGGGGGGTGGCTACACCTTC CSVIGQGGGYTF
- - TRBJ1-2 TRBV19 TGTGCCAGTAATAAACAGGGCCCCGTCGGGGGCTACACCTTC CASNKQGPVGGYTF
- TRBD1 TRBJ1-1 TRBV6-2/TRBV6-3 TGTGCCAGCAGTCACTACGGGACAGGGGGCATGGCTTTCTTT CASSHYGTGGMAFF
- - TRBJ2-7 TRBV7-9 TGTGCCAGCAGCTTAAGAGAAGCCAGGGAGCAGTACTTC CASSLREAREQYF
- TRBD1 TRBJ1-3 TRBV5-6 TGTGCCAGCAGTTTGGACAGGCCTTACTCTGGAAACACCATATATTTT CASSLDRPYSGNTIYF
- - TRBJ2-5 TRBV10-3 TGTGCCATCAGTGTCGAGCCGGGGGAGACCCAGTACTTC CAISVEPGETQYF
- TRBD1 TRBJ2-2 TRBV29-1 TGCAGCGTCAGTACAGGGGGCGCGAGTACCGGGGAGCTGTTTTTT CSVSTGGASTGELFF
- TRBD2 TRBJ2-7 TRBV7-9 TGTGCCAGCAGCCCCCGAGGAAGCGGGGCCGCTTCCTCCTACGAGCAGTACTTC CASSPRGSGAASSYEQYF
- TRBD2 TRBJ2-1 TRBV5-5 TGTGCCAGCAGCCTCACTAGCGAGGGGAACAATGAGCAGTTCTTC CASSLTSEGNNEQFF
- TRBD2 TRBJ2-1 TRBV6-2/TRBV6-3 TGTGCCAGCAGTCAACAGAGCCGAACTAGCGGGGGGGCTGAATTCTTC CASSQQSRTSGGAEFF
- - TRBJ2-2 TRBV29-1 TGCAGCGTTGAAGGGGGGCCCAACACCGGGGAGCTGTTTTTT CSVEGGPNTGELFF
- TRBD2 TRBJ2-1 TRBV4-2 TGTGCCAGCAGCCAGATGCCGGGACTAGCGCAAAACTCCTACAATGAGCAGTTCTTC CASSQMPGLAQNSYNEQFF
- TRBD2 TRBJ2-3 TRBV11-2 TGTGCCAGCACGTTAGCGGGGGAGAGCACAGATACGCAGTATTTT CASTLAGESTDTQYF
- - TRBJ1-5 TRBV27 TGTGCCAGCAGTCCGAAGGACTGGTATGGCAATCAGCCCCAGCATTTT CASSPKDWYGNQPQHF